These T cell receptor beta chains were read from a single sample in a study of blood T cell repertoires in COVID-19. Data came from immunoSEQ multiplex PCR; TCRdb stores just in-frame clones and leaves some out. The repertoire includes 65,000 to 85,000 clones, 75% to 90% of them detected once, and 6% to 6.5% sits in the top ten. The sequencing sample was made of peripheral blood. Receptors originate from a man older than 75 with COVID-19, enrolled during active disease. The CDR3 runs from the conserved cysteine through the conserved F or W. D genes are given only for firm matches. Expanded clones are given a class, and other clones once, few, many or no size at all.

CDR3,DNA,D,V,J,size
CASSFDSPAGEQFF,TGTGCCAGCAGCTTTGACTCCCCGGCCGGTGAGCAGTTCTTC,.,TRBV7-2,TRBJ2-1,.
CASSSDRANYGYTF,TGTGCCAGCAGCTCGGACAGGGCCAACTATGGCTACACCTTC,TRBD1,TRBV4-2,TRBJ1-2,.
CASSPEDRTAEKLFF,TGTGCCAGCAGCCCAGAGGACAGGACCGCTGAAAAACTGTTTTTT,TRBD1,TRBV3-1/TRBV3-2,TRBJ1-4,.
CASSTGGSANEKLFF,TGTGCCAGCAGCACGGGGGGGTCCGCTAATGAAAAACTGTTTTTT,.,TRBV28,TRBJ1-4,.
CASRGRTGVTEAFF,TGTGCCAGCAGGGGCAGGACAGGGGTAACTGAAGCTTTCTTT,TRBD1,TRBV6-5,TRBJ1-1,.
CASSLQVAYEQYF,TGTGCCAGCAGCCTTCAAGTAGCCTACGAGCAGTACTTC,.,TRBV7-8,TRBJ2-7,.
CASSETTGTVTEQYF,TGTGCCAGCAGTGAAACTACAGGGACAGTCACCGAGCAGTACTTC,TRBD1,TRBV25-1,TRBJ2-7,.
CASSLIRGHEKLFF,TGTGCCAGCAGCTTAATAAGGGGGCATGAAAAACTGTTTTTT,TRBD1,TRBV7-8,TRBJ1-4,.
CASTWTANYGYTF,TGTGCCAGCACCTGGACAGCGAACTATGGCTACACCTTC,.,TRBV28,TRBJ1-2,.
CASRAGQGAPTDTQYF,TGTGCCAGCAGGGCTGGACAGGGGGCGCCGACAGATACGCAGTATTTT,TRBD1,TRBV7-8,TRBJ2-3,.
CASSTGTDQPQHF,TGTGCCAGCAGCACAGGGACGGATCAGCCCCAGCATTTT,.,TRBV14,TRBJ1-5,.
CASSYGQGWTGELFF,TGTGCCAGCAGTTACGGACAGGGTTGGACCGGGGAGCTGTTTTTT,TRBD1,TRBV6-5,TRBJ2-2,.
CASSPQGQGGEKLFF,TGTGCCAGCAGTCCCCAGGGACAGGGGGGTGAAAAACTGTTTTTT,TRBD1,TRBV2,TRBJ1-4,few
CASSFLDSTSNVLTF,TGTGCCAGCAGTTTTTTGGACAGTACCTCCAACGTCCTGACTTTC,.,TRBV27,TRBJ2-6,.
CASSYTGNSPLHF,TGTGCCAGCAGTTATACAGGGAATTCACCCCTCCACTTT,.,TRBV5-4,TRBJ1-6,few
CASREVGVPRESEQYF,TGTGCCAGCAGAGAAGTGGGGGTCCCCCGGGAGAGCGAGCAGTACTTC,.,TRBV6-1,TRBJ2-7,.